This TCR beta chain emerged from a study of CXCR3-negative and CXCR3-positive naive CD8 T cells. Points from the study as a whole: Naive cells, whether CXCR3-negative or CXCR3-positive, had similar TRBV-TRBJ usage, while memory cells differed. Memory CD8+ cells showed much lower diversity, while both naive subsets were comparably high.

With respect to this clonotype: As yet, its antigen is unknown.

The CDR3 covers 15 residues. The V gene's germline CDR1 is MNHEY and CDR2 SVGAGI. Every CD8+ subset sample held about 300,000 flow-sorted cells, done in triplicate. The authors prepared UMI-labeled TRB cDNA libraries by 5' RACE. TCRdb reprocessed the 5' RACE reads and keeps a single row for each CDR3 protein, giving no DNA. Reported are roughly 40,000 distinct CDR3 sequences; the ten largest clones contain 7% to 8%. The receptor was isolated from a human donor in good health. Some clones in this sample may be carry-over from other donors' samples. The rearrangement uses TRBV6-5 and TRBJ2-1; as DNA is missing, the TRBD1 call by TCRdb cannot be tested. Sequencing used memory CD8+ T cells from blood. The CDR3 region is CASSMTGDSYNEQFF.